The T cell receptor beta chain described here comes from a study of blood T cell repertoires in COVID-19. Using immunoSEQ multiplex PCR, the repertoire was profiled, and TCRdb retains in-frame clones only, with some absent. Of a few hundred thousand clones in the sample, approximately 89% were seen once. The ends were cut back, 4 bases at V and 3 bases at J, with 18 bases in the middle. This CDR3 is built from 16 residues. Germline values: CDR1 LGHDT, CDR2 YNNKEL (reference sequence). This sequence joins TRBV3-1 (or the pseudogene TRBV3-2) and TRBJ1-2; D might be TRBD1 (5 bases). This TCR derives from a woman in her 50s with COVID-19, enrolled during active disease. The sample taken for sequencing was peripheral blood. CDR3 amino acids: CASSLGGGGPDYGYTF. DNA for the CDR3: TGTGCCAGCAGCCTGGGCGGGGGAGGGCCCGACTATGGCTACACCTTC.